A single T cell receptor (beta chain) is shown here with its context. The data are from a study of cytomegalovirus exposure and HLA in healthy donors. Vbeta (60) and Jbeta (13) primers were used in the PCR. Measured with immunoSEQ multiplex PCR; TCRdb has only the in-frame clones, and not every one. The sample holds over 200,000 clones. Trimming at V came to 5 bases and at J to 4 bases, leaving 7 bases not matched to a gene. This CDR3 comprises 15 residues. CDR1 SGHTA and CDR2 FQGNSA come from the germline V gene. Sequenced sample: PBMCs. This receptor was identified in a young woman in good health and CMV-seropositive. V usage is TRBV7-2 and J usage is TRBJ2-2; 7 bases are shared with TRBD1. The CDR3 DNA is TGTGCCAGCAGCCCCCCGGGACAGACCACCGGGGAGCTGTTTTTT. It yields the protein CASSPPGQTTGELFF. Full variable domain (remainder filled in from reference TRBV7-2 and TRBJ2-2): GAGVSQSPSNKVTEKGKDVELRCDPISGHTALYWYRQSLGQGLEFLIYFQGNSAPDKSGLPSDRFSAERTGGSVSTLTIQRTQQEDSAVYLCASSPPGQTTGELFFGEGSRLTVL.